The rows below give T cell receptor beta chains drawn from one sample of a study of CD8 T cells in ankylosing spondylitis. TCRdb re-called the 5' RACE reads through MiXCR, storing one row per CDR3 protein. The profile covers some 240,000 distinct CDR3 sequences, with around 7.8% appearing a single time and under 7.5% taken by the ten largest. Material for sequencing was blood, either unsorted or a sorted T cell fraction (not recorded which). The receptors were sampled from a male donor with ankylosing spondylitis or in good health (not recorded which). Both conserved end residues are trimmed from each CDR3.

J,V,CDR3
TRBJ2-7,TRBV20-1,SARWGDFYEQY
TRBJ1-1,TRBV7-2,ASSPRDRGFAEAF
TRBJ2-5,TRBV19,ASSPGQLYQETQY
TRBJ2-3,TRBV4-3,ASSPSGGADTQY
TRBJ2-2,TRBV11-2,ASPDLGTDTGELF
TRBJ2-2,TRBV18,ASSENTGELF
TRBJ2-7,TRBV29-1,SVSGTAFWGQY
TRBJ2-1,TRBV12-5,ASGPGDRVYEQF
TRBJ2-2,TRBV7-9,ASSLRQGTGELF
TRBJ2-3,TRBV12-3/TRBV12-4,ASSTLSGAATDTQY
TRBJ2-5,TRBV5-1,ASSFRSALETQY
TRBJ2-3,TRBV15,ATSSWLGVPDTQY
TRBJ2-3,TRBV5-1,ASSLVSGSPDTQY
TRBJ2-7,TRBV6-5,ASSYSGKGGTTYEQY
TRBJ2-7,TRBV19,ASSPRQGGYEQY